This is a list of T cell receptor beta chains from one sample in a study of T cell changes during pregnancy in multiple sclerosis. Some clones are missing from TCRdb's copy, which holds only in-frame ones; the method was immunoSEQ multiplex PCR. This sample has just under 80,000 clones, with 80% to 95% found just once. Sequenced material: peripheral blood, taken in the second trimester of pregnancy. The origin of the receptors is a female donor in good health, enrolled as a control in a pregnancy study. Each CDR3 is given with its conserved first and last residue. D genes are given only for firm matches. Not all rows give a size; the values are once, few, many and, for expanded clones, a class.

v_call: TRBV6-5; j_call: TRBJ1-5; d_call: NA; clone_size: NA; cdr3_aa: CASSYRGEQPQHF; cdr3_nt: TGTGCCAGCAGTTACAGGGGCGAACAGCCCCAGCATTTT
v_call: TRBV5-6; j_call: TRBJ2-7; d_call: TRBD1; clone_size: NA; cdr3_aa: CASSFWTGGYEQYF; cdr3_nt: TGTGCCAGCAGCTTCTGGACAGGGGGCTACGAGCAGTACTTC
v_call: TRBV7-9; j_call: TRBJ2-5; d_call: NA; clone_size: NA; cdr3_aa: CASSLDNFFGITREETQYF; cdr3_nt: TGTGCCAGCAGCTTAGACAATTTTTTCGGGATCACACGGGAGGAGACCCAGTACTTC
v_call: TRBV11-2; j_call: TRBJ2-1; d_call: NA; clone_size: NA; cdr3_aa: CASSHRGAWGPTSYNEQFF; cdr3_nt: TGTGCCAGCAGCCATAGAGGGGCCTGGGGGCCAACCTCCTACAATGAGCAGTTCTTC
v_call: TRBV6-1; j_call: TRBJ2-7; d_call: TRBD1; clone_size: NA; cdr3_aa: CASSNRDSSYEQYF; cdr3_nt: TGTGCCAGCAGTAACCGGGACAGCTCCTACGAGCAGTACTTC
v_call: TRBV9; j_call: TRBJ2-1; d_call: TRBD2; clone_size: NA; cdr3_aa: CASSGGLAGGLYNEQFF; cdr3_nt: TGTGCCAGCAGCGGGGGACTAGCGGGGGGGTTATACAATGAGCAGTTCTTC
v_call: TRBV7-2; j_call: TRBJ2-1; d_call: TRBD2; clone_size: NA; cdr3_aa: CASSFRTSGGSSYNEQFF; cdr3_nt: TGTGCCAGCAGCTTTCGGACTAGCGGGGGAAGCTCCTACAATGAGCAGTTCTTC
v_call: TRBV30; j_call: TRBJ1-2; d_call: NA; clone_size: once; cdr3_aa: CAWSAAGLGYGYTF; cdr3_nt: TGTGCCTGGAGTGCGGCAGGGCTGGGCTATGGCTACACCTTC
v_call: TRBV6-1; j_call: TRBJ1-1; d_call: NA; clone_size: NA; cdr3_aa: CASSEEGGARTFF; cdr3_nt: TGTGCCAGCAGTGAGGAGGGGGGGGCGCGGACTTTCTTT
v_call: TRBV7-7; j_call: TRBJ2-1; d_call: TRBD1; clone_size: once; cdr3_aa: CASSLGTGSYNEQFF; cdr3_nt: TGTGCTAGCAGCTTAGGGACAGGGTCCTACAATGAGCAGTTCTTC
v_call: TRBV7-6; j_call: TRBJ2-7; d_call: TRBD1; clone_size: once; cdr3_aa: CASSSSGDRASSYEQYF; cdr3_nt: TGTGCCAGCAGCTCGAGTGGGGACAGGGCTTCTTCCTACGAGCAGTACTTC
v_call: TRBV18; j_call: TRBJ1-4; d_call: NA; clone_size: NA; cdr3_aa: CASSPFAPGLATNEKLFF; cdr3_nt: TGTGCCAGCTCGCCATTCGCTCCGGGTTTAGCAACTAATGAAAAACTGTTTTTT
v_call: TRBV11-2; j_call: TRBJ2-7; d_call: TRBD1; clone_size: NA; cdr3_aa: CASSSGMPGQGRREQYF; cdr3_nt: TGTGCCAGCAGCTCGGGTATGCCGGGACAGGGTCGTCGCGAGCAGTACTTC
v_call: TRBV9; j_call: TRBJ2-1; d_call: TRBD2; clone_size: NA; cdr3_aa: CASSVGASGANNEQFF; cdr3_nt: TGTGCCAGCAGCGTAGGGGCTAGCGGGGCCAACAATGAGCAGTTCTTC
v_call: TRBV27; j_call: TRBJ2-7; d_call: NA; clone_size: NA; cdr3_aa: CASSPRGISEQYF; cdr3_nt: TGTGCCAGCAGCCCAAGGGGGATATCCGAGCAGTACTTC
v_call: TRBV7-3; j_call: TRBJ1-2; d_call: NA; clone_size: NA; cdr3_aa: CASSLTPGRTTNGYTF; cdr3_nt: TGTGCCAGCAGCTTAACACCGGGCAGGACGACTAATGGCTACACCTTC
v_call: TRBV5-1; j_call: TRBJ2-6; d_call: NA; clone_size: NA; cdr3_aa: CASSPDGGPGANVLTF; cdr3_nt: TGCGCCAGCAGCCCCGACGGGGGGCCCGGGGCCAACGTCCTGACTTTC
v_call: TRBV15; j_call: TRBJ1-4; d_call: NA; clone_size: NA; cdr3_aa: CATSGDSNEKLFF; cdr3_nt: TGTGCCACCAGCGGAGACAGTAATGAAAAACTGTTTTTT
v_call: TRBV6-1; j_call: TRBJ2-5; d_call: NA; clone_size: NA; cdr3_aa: CASSDWKPLGPKETQYF; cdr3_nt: TGTGCCAGCAGTGACTGGAAGCCGCTGGGGCCCAAAGAGACCCAGTACTTC
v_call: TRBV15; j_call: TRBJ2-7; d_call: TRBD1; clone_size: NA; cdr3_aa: CATTPAPLGMAGGHEQYF; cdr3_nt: TGTGCCACCACTCCCGCCCCGCTAGGGATGGCAGGGGGCCACGAGCAGTACTTC
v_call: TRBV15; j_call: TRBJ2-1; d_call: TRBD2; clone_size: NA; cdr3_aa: CATSRELYTATSGNEQFF; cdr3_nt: TGTGCCACCAGCAGAGAGCTGTACACCGCGACTAGCGGAAATGAGCAGTTCTTC
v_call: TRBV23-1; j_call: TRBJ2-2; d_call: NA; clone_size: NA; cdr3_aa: CASSRWQIFTGELFF; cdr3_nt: TGCGCCAGCTCCCGATGGCAGATATTCACCGGGGAGCTGTTTTTT
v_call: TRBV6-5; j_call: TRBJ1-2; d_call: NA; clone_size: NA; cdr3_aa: CASSPEGVYGYTF; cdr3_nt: TGTGCCAGCAGTCCCGAGGGGGTCTATGGCTACACCTTC